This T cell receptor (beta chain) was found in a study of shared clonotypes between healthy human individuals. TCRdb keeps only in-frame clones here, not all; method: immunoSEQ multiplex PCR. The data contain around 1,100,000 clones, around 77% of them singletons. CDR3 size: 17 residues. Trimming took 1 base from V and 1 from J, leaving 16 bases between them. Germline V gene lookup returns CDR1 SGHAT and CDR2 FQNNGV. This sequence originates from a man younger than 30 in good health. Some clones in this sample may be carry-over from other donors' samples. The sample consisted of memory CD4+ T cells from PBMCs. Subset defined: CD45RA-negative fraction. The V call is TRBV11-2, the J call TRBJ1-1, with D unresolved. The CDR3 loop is CASSLVPPALENTEAFF. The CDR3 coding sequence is TGTGCCAGCAGCTTAGTACCTCCGGCACTAGAGAACACTGAAGCTTTCTTT.